This TCR beta chain comes out of a study of OX40 agonist ivuxolimab in advanced cancers. V trimming: 6 bases; J trimming: 7 bases; junction bases outside the gene matches: 1. In germline, CDR1 is MNHEY, CDR2 SMNVEV (reference sequence). This CDR3 comprises 13 residues. The protocol was immunoSEQ multiplex PCR, while the TCRdb copy is restricted to in-frame clones and leaves out a portion. The table has 45,000 to 65,000 clones, 65% to 80% seen once. The clonotype originates from an adult with an advanced solid tumor such as melanoma, head and neck, liver or kidney cancer. The chain couples TRBV27 to TRBJ2-1; 12 bases fit TRBD2. The sequenced sample was CD4+ or CD8+ T cells sorted from blood, obtained in a trial of the OX40 agonist ivuxolimab. The CDR3: CASRLAGGNEQFF. The CDR3 coding sequence is TGTGCCAGCAGACTAGCGGGGGGAAATGAGCAGTTCTTC.